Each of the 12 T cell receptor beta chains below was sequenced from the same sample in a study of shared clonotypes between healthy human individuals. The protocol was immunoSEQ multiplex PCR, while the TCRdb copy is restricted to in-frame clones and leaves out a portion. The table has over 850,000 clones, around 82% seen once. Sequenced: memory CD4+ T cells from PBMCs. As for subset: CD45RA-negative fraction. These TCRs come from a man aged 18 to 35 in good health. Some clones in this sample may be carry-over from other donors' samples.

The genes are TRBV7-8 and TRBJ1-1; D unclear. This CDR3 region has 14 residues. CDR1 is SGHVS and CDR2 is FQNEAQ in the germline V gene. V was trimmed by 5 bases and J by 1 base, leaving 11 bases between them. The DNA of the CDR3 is TGTGCCAGCAGCGCAAGATGGGGGAACACTGAAGCTTTCTTT. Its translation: CASSARWGNTEAFF. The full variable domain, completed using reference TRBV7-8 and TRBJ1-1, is GAGVSQSPRYKVAKRGQDVALRCDPISGHVSLFWYQQALGQGPEFLTYFQNEAQLDKSGLPSDRFFAERPEGSVSTLKIQRTQQEDSAVYLCASSARWGNTEAFFGQGTRLTVV.

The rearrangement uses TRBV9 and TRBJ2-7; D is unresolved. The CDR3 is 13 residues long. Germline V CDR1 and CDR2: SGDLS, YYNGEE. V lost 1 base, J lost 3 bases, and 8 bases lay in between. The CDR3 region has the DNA TGTGCCAGCAGCGTACGGACGGACTACGAGCAGTACTTC. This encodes CASSVRTDYEQYF.

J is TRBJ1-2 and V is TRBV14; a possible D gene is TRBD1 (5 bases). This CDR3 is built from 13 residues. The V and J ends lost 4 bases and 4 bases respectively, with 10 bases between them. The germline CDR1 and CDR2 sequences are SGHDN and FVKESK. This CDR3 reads CASSRDRSYGYTF. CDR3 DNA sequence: TGTGCCAGCAGCCGGGACCGGTCCTATGGCTACACCTTC.

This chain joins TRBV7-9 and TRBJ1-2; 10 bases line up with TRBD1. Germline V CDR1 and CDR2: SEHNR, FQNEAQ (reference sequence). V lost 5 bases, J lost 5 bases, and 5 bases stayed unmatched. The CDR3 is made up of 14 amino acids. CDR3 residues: CASSRWDRGYGYTF. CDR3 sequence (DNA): TGTGCCAGCAGCCGCTGGGACAGGGGATATGGCTACACCTTC.

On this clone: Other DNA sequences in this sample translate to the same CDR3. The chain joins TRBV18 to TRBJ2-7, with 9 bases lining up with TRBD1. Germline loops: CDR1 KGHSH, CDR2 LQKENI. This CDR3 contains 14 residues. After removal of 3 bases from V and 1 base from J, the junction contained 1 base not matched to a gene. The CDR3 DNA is TGTGCCAGCTCACCGGACAGGGGTTCCTACGAGCAGTACTTC. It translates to CASSPDRGSYEQYF.

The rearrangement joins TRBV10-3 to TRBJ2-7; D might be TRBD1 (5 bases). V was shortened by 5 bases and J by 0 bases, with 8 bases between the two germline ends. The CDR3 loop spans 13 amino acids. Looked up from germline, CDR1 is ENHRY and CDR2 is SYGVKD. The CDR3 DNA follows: TGTGCCATCAGTAGACAGACCTCCTACGAGCAGTACTTC. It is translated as CAISRQTSYEQYF.

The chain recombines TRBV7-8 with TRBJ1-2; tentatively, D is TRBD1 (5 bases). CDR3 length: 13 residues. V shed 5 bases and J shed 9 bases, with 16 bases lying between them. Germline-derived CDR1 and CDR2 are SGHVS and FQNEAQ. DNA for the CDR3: TGTGCCAGCAGCGAAACATGGGGCGATCGCTACACCTTC. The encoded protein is CASSETWGDRYTF.

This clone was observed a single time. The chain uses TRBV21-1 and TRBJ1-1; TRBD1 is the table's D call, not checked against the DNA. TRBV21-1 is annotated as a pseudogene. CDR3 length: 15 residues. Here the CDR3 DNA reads TGTGCCAGCAGCAAAGAGTCTCCAGGGAACACTGAAGCTTTCTTT. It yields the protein CASSKESPGNTEAFF.

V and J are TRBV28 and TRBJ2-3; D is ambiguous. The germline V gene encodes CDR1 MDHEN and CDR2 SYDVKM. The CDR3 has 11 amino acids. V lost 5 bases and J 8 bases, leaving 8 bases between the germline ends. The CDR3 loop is CASSLEATQYF. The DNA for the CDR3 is TGTGCCAGCAGTCTAGAGGCTACGCAGTATTTT.

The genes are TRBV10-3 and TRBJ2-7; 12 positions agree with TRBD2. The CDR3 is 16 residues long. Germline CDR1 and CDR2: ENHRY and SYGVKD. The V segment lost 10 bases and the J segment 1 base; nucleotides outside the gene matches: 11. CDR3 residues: CASSGPTSGGSYEQYF. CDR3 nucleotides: TGTGCCAGCTCTGGTCCGACTAGCGGGGGTTCCTACGAGCAGTACTTC.

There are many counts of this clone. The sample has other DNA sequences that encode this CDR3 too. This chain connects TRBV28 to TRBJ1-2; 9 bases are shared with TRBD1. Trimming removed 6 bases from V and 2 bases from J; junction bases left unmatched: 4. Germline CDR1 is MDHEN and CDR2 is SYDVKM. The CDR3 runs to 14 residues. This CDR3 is CASSPTGGNYGYTF. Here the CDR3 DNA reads TGTGCCAGCAGCCCAACAGGGGGCAACTATGGCTACACCTTC.

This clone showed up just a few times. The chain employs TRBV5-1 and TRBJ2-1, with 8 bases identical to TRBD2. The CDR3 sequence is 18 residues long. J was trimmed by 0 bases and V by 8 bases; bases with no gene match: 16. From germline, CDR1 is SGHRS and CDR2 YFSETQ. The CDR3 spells CASHYSGNRASSYNEQFF. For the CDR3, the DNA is TGCGCCAGTCATTATAGCGGGAATCGCGCCAGCTCCTACAATGAGCAGTTCTTC.